This passage covers 7 T cell receptor beta chains from one sample sequenced in a study of blood T cells in healthy people across ages. For the second PCR, which ran for 7 to 11 cycles, a sample-barcoded 5' primer and a J-beta primer mix were used. TCRdb redid the calling of the 5' RACE reads with MiXCR, one entry per CDR3 protein. The sample shows nearly 800,000 distinct CDR3 sequences, about 56% of them seen only once. Material for sequencing was blood. The receptors come from a man aged 35-49 years in good health.

Worth noting for this clonotype: At one end the junction does not follow the germline gene, possibly because of a read error. This chain uses TRBV2 with TRBJ2-4; no reliable D call. CDR1 and CDR2 from the germline V gene are SNHLY and FYNNEI. This CDR3 has 15 amino acids. In DNA, the CDR3 is TGTGCTAGCAGTGAACCCGATAATCTAAAAAACATTCAGTACTTC. The encoded protein is CASSEPDNLKNIQYF.

V and J are TRBV20-1 and TRBJ2-1, with D perhaps matching TRBD1 or TRBD2 (5 bases each). V was clipped by 0 bases and J by 6 bases, with 12 bases between them. CDR1 is DFQATT, CDR2 SNEGSKA, per germline (reference sequence). CDR3 length: 14 residues. The CDR3 reads CSARDLKRGNEQFF. The CDR3 DNA is TGCAGTGCTAGAGACTTGAAGAGGGGCAATGAGCAGTTCTTC.

This clonotype came up a few times. The chain links TRBV5-1 to TRBJ2-1; no reliable D call. Germline V gene data show CDR1 as SGHRS and CDR2 as YFSETQ. Trimming removed 0 bases at V and 6 bases at J, with 10 bases between. The CDR3 has 14 amino acids. CDR3 in amino acids: CASSLVPGPNEQFF. In DNA form, the CDR3 reads TGCGCCAGCAGCTTGGTACCCGGTCCCAATGAGCAGTTCTTC.

V is TRBV6-6 and J is TRBJ2-3; TRBD2 might be the D (6 bases). Germline V gives CDR1 MNHNY, CDR2 SVGAGI (reference sequence). The CDR3 is made up of 15 amino acids. The V gene lost 7 bases and the J gene lost 0 bases, with 14 bases spanning the gap. The CDR3 region has the DNA TGTGCCAGCAACAACCGGGAGCCGAGCACAGATACGCAGTATTTT. Residues: CASNNREPSTDTQYF.

CDR3 amino acids: CASSSSLYNEQFF. CDR3 nucleotides: TGTGCCAGCAGCTCCAGCTTATACAATGAGCAGTTCTTC. V and J are TRBV7-9 and TRBJ2-1; D unclear. The V gene lost 4 bases and the J gene lost 4 bases, with 8 bases spanning the gap. The V gene's germline CDR1 is SEHNR and CDR2 FQNEAQ (reference sequence). The CDR3 covers 13 residues. Full variable domain (outside the CDR3, taken from reference TRBV7-9 and TRBJ2-1): DTGVSQNPRHKITKRGQNVTFRCDPISEHNRLYWYRQTLGQGPEFLTYFQNEAQLEKSRLLSDRFSAERPKGSFSTLEIQRTEQGDSAMYLCASSSSLYNEQFFGPGTRLTVL.

The sample holds many counts of this clonotype. The rearrangement links TRBV7-2 to TRBJ2-7, with TRBD2 matching over 12 bases. The CDR3 has 14 residues. Germline-derived CDR1 and CDR2 are SGHTA and FQGNSA. The ends lost 1 base at V and 5 bases at J; junction bases unmatched: 0. CDR3 protein: CASSLGLAGDEQYF. DNA of the CDR3: TGTGCCAGCAGCTTAGGACTAGCGGGAGACGAGCAGTACTTC. The variable domain in full, with the rest retrieved from reference TRBV7-2 and TRBJ2-7, is GAGVSQSPSNKVTEKGKDVELRCDPISGHTALYWYRQSLGQGLEFLIYFQGNSAPDKSGLPSDRFSAERTGGSVSTLTIQRTQQEDSAVYLCASSLGLAGDEQYFGPGTRLTVT.

This chain joins TRBV7-2 and TRBJ2-5; D is possibly TRBD1 or TRBD2 (6 bases each). Trimming stripped 0 bases from V and 7 bases from J, with 21 bases between. This CDR3 region has 17 residues. Germline values: CDR1 SGHTA, CDR2 FQGNSA. The CDR3 sequence: CASSLAGGAFPPRTQYF. The CDR3 region has the DNA TGTGCCAGCAGCTTAGCCGGGGGCGCGTTCCCACCCCGGACCCAGTACTTC.